Following are 8 T cell receptor beta chains from one sample sequenced in a study of T-cell memory formation after mild COVID-19. TCRdb re-analysed the 5' RACE reads in MiXCR, keeping a single row per CDR3 protein. The sample carries more than 10,000 distinct CDR3 sequences, under 20% recorded once. The sequencing sample was made of PBMCs or a T cell subset sorted from them (not recorded which). These receptors all come from a man between 18 and 29 years old who had mild COVID-19 (a few samples of this study predate the infection). Cell type and time point are not known.

Note on this clonotype: No conserved phenylalanine or tryptophan ends this CDR3, so it is likely a read error. The DNA is omitted, as the CDR3 cannot be located on it reliably, and the CDR3 follows TCRdb's listing. The V and J genes are TRBV8-2 and TRBJ2-2; TRBD1, the table's D call, lacks a check against the DNA. TRBV8-2 is shown as a pseudogene. From its first to its last residue, the CDR3 has 19 amino acids. CDR3 amino acids: CVSVLGGTLRGAVLRGAAG.

In this sample, this clonotype turned up many times. The V and J genes are TRBV5-1 and TRBJ1-1; D is undetermined. The germline V and J ends were trimmed by 4 bases and 4 bases, with 11 bases remaining between them. The V gene's germline CDR1 is SGHRS and CDR2 YFSETQ. CDR3 size: 13 residues. The CDR3 sequence is CASSPWGGTEAFF. The DNA of the CDR3 is TGCGCCAGCAGCCCTTGGGGAGGCACTGAAGCTTTCTTT. Using reference TRBV5-1 and TRBJ1-1 for the parts outside the CDR3, the full variable domain is KAGVTQTPRYLIKTRGQQVTLSCSPISGHRSVSWYQQTPGQGLQFLFEYFSETQRNKGNFPGRFSGRQFSNSRSEMNVSTLELGDSALYLCASSPWGGTEAFFGQGTRLTVV.

CDR3 in DNA: TGTGCCAGCAGCTTCACGGACCCCGATACGCAGTATTTT. It specifies CASSFTDPDTQYF. V usage is TRBV11-1 and J usage is TRBJ2-3; D unclear. V dropped 3 bases and J dropped 6 bases, with 10 bases sitting between them. Germline loops: CDR1 SGHAT, CDR2 FQDESV (reference sequence). This CDR3 is 13 amino acids long.

This clonotype was seen many times. The chain is built from TRBV6-5 and TRBJ2-3; D is possibly TRBD2 (6 bases). The CDR3 covers 15 residues. With 0 bases removed from V and 0 bases from J, the gap between germline ends came to 7 bases. CDR1 and CDR2 (germline): MNHEY, SVGAGI. CDR3 sequence: CASSYSGLSTDTQYF. The CDR3 region has the DNA TGTGCCAGCAGTTACTCGGGACTGAGCACAGATACGCAGTATTTT.

At least ten counts were recorded for this clonotype. CDR3 nucleotides: TGTGCCAGCACCAGGACAGGGTTTGCGGAGTACGAGCAGTACTTC. This encodes CASTRTGFAEYEQYF. The V call is TRBV6-2 or TRBV6-3, the J call TRBJ2-7; TRBD1 matches 8 bases. This CDR3 spans 15 amino acids. CDR1 MNHEY and CDR2 SVGEGT come from the germline V gene. J was trimmed by 4 bases and V by 7 bases; bases with no gene match: 12.

The chain links TRBV4-1 to TRBJ2-3; D tentatively reads TRBD1 or TRBD2 (5 bases each). Germline V lookup: CDR1 MGHRA, CDR2 YSYEKL. Trimming took off 0 bases at V and 2 bases at J, with 9 bases between the two ends. The CDR3 runs 15 residues. CDR3 sequence reads: CASSQEAGTTDTQYF. DNA of the CDR3: TGCGCCAGCAGCCAAGAGGCCGGGACCACAGATACGCAGTATTTT.

The table lists this clonotype with many counts. J is TRBJ1-4 and V is TRBV7-9; TRBD1 agrees at 8 bases. The length of the CDR3 is 14 residues. Trimming removed 3 bases from V and 9 bases from J; junction bases left unmatched: 6. Germline V gene lookup returns CDR1 SEHNR and CDR2 FQNEAQ (reference sequence). Here the CDR3 reads CASSFRTGRKKLFF. In nucleotides, the CDR3 is TGTGCCAGCAGCTTCCGGACAGGGAGGAAAAAACTGTTTTTT. Supplemented by reference TRBV7-9 and TRBJ1-4, the full variable domain reads DTGVSQNPRHKITKRGQNVTFRCDPISEHNRLYWYRQTLGQGPEFLTYFQNEAQLEKSRLLSDRFSAERPKGSFSTLEIQRTEQGDSAMYLCASSFRTGRKKLFFGSGTQLSVL.

The sample holds many counts of this clonotype. The CDR3, as DNA: TGCGCCAGCAGCTTGGTTGGGACCTCTAACACCGGGGAGCTGTTTTTT. This translates into CASSLVGTSNTGELFF. The chain recombines TRBV5-1 with TRBJ2-2, with D perhaps assigned TRBD1 or TRBD2 (5 bases each). Germline assignment: CDR1 SGHRS and CDR2 YFSETQ. Between the trimmed V and J ends, which lost 0 bases and 2 bases, there was a span of 11 bases. The CDR3 is 16 amino acids.